This TCR beta chain was identified during a study of T cells in Graves' hyperthyroidism and ophthalmopathy. Template material for amplifying TCR beta CDR3 regions consisted of RNA transcripts. First-round RT-PCR targeting the TCR CDR3 was performed with the HTBI primer set. A single record per CDR3 protein comes from TCRdb applying MiXCR to the multiplex PCR reads. Of 200,000 to 250,000 distinct CDR3 sequences listed, more than 15% are singletons. Note on this clonotype: One junction end disagrees with the germline gene, perhaps due to a read error.

CDR1 is MDHEN and CDR2 is SYDVKM in the germline V gene. The CDR3 extends over 16 amino acids. The gene calls are TRBV28 and TRBJ2-1; D possibly corresponds to TRBD2 (5 bases). The receptor's source is a man between 50 and 59 years old with Graves' hyperthyroidism. Sequenced input: blood. The CDR3 nucleotides are TGTGCCAGCGGTTTGGACTCGGAGAGCTCCTACAATGAGCAGTTCTTC. Translating it yields CASGLDSESSYNEQFF.